This T cell receptor (beta chain) stems from a study of T cell responses to AZD1222 COVID-19 vaccine. Study conclusions and caveats: At baseline, just 5 or 6 AZD1222 recipients tested seropositive. Nearly half of spike-specific TCRs reportedly target variant regions that are unmutated in the B.1.351 and B.1.1.7 variants. Females made up more of the donors, who were largely white British, and clonal diversity may have come out too low.

Remarks on this clone: Its antigen is still unknown.

Only in-frame clones appear in the TCRdb table, and some are missing; sequencing was by immunoSEQ multiplex PCR. This table holds 130,000 or so clones, around 85% found once. Sequencing used peripheral blood, obtained 28 days after the second dose of the MenACWY control vaccine. The TCR comes from an adult who received the MenACWY meningococcal vaccine as a control.

The CDR3 coding sequence is TGTGCCAGCAGCCAAGATCATGAGGGACAGGGACTTGGCTACACCTTC. It encodes CASSQDHEGQGLGYTF. This sequence joins TRBV4-2 and TRBJ1-2; 9 nucleotides line up with TRBD1. The CDR3 spans 16 residues. The ends lost 0 bases at V and 7 bases at J; junction bases unmatched: 9. Germline CDR1 reads LGHNA; CDR2 reads YNFKEQ.